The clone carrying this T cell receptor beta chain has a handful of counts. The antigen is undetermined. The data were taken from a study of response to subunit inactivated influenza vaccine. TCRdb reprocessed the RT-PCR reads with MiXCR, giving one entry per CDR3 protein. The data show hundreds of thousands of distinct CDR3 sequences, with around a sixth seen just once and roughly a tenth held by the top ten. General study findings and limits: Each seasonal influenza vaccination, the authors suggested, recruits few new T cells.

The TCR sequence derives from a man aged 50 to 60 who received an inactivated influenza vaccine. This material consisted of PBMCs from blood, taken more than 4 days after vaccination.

CDR3 in DNA: TGTGCCAGCAGCTCGGGGGCTAGCATTAACCAAGAGACCCAGTACTTC. It specifies CASSSGASINQETQYF. The V gene is TRBV11-2, the J gene TRBJ2-5; the D call may be TRBD1 or TRBD2 (6 bases each). The germline V and J ends were trimmed by 4 bases and 0 bases, with 15 bases remaining between them. Germline CDR1 and CDR2: SGHAT and FQNNGV. The CDR3 covers 16 residues.